The TCR beta chain described here comes from a study of T-cell reconstitution after alpha-beta-depleted transplantation in children. Notes on the study in general: By about two months after transplant, alpha-beta T cells reportedly arose from several hundred graft clones that had expanded. Certain patients had high TCRbeta diversity at day 60, and it came from recipient T cells and thymic progenitors that survived. At the one-year point after transplant, T-cell counts and TCRbeta diversity were found to come mostly from T cells that had been newly produced.

A word on this clonotype: The antigen remains unidentified.

The length of the CDR3 is 10 residues. Trimming cost V 10 bases and J 6 bases, with 8 bases left between them. From germline, CDR1 is SNHLY and CDR2 FYNNEI. Using unique molecular identifiers, the investigators prepared the TCRbeta library. From the PCR reads, TCRdb called clonotypes with MiXCR, one entry per CDR3 protein. This sample yields about a million distinct CDR3 sequences, of which about 29% are seen a single time; roughly 30% belongs to the top ten. This specimen was PBMCs, mostly from graft donor cells, taken 360 days after TCRalphabeta/CD19-depleted stem cell transplant. This TCR came from a boy younger than two who had a stem cell transplant for SCID, so the T cells may come from the graft donor. The rearrangement joins TRBV2 to TRBJ2-3; the D is unclear. CDR3 sequence (DNA): TGTGCCATTGAATGGGATACGCAGTATTTT. Protein: CAIEWDTQYF.